The T cell receptor beta chain under discussion was sequenced for a study of T cells after posttransplantation cyclophosphamide. This CDR3 region has 15 residues. Germline V CDR1 and CDR2: SGDLS, YYNGEE. Trimming stripped 4 bases from V and 5 bases from J, with 16 bases between. The assay was immunoSEQ multiplex PCR, and TCRdb's table has in-frame clones only and misses some. Among 14,000 or so clones listed, about four fifths were seen once. Sequencing was carried out using memory CD4+ T cells sorted from PBMCs. The rearrangement links TRBV9 to TRBJ1-5; possibly TRBD1 for D (5 bases). This receptor was identified in a man between 50 and 59 years old. This CDR3 reads CASSQRDAWDQPQHF. CDR3 in DNA: TGTGCCAGCAGCCAGCGGGACGCCTGGGATCAGCCCCAGCATTTT.